This T cell receptor beta chain was sequenced for a study of blood T cell repertoires in COVID-19. Study-level information: Specimens from acute and convalescent COVID-19 originated in the United States, Italy and Spain. PBMCs, B-cell-depleted T cells, or T cells were the source of the cDNA or gDNA that made up the material.

Trimming at V came to 10 bases and at J to 3 bases, leaving 18 bases not matched to a gene. CDR1 and CDR2 (germline): LNHDA, SQIVND (reference sequence). CDR3 size: 18 residues. Per the authors' pipeline: Nucleated cell number was recorded as an estimate derived from reference gene primer amplification. The table came from immunoSEQ multiplex PCR; TCRdb's copy has only in-frame clones and leaves some out. V, J and clone size were drawn from that table, and D and trimming were deduced from the DNA. The top ten clones hold 20% to 30% of a sample with over 75,000 clones, 86% of them seen once. The chain is built from TRBV19 and TRBJ1-2; 12 nucleotides line up with TRBD1. The source material was peripheral blood. The TCR sequence derives from a human donor in a cohort sampled during active COVID-19. The CDR3 sequence: CATRTYRDRGLEDYGYTF. CDR3 DNA: TGTGCCACCAGAACGTACCGGGACAGGGGGCTTGAGGACTATGGCTACACCTTC.